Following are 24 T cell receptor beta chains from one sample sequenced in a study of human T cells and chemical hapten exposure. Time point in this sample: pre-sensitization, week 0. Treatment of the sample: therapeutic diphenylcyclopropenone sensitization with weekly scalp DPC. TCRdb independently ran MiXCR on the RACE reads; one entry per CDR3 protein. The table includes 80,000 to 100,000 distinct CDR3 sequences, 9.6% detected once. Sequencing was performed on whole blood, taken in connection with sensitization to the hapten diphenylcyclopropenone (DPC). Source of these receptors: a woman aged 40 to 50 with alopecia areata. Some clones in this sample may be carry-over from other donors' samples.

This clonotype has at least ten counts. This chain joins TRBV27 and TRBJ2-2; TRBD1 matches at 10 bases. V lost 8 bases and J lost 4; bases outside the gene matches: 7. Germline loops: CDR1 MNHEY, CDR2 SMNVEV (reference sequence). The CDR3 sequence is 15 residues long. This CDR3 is CASGRDRGVTGELFF. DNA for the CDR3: TGTGCCAGCGGCCGGGACAGGGGTGTCACCGGGGAGCTGTTTTTT.

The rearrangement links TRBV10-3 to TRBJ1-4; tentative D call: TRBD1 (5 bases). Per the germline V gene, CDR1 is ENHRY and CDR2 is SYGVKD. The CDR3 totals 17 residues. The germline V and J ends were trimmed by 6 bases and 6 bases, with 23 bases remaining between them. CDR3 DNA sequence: TGTGCCATCAGCCGAGCTGGACGGCAGGGCAGCGATGAAAAACTGTTTTTT. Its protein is CAISRAGRQGSDEKLFF.

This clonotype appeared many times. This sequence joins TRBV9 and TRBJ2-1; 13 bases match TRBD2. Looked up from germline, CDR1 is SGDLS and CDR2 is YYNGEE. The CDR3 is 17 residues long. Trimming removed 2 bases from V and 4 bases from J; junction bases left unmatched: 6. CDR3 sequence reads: CASSVTSGGAFYNEQFF. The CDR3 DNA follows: TGTGCCAGCAGCGTCACTAGCGGGGGGGCCTTTTACAATGAGCAGTTCTTC. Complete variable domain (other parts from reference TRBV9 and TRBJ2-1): DSGVTQTPKHLITATGQRVTLRCSPRSGDLSVYWYQQSLDQGLQFLIQYYNGEERAKGNILERFSAQQFPDLHSELNLSSLELGDSALYFCASSVTSGGAFYNEQFFGPGTRLTVL.

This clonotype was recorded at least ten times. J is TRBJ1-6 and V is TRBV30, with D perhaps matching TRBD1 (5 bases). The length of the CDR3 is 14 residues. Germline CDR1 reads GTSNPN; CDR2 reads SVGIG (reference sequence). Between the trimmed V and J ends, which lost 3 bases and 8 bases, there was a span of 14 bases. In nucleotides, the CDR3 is TGTGCCTGGAGGGGGACTCCGTTATATTCACCCCTCCACTTT. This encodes CAWRGTPLYSPLHF.

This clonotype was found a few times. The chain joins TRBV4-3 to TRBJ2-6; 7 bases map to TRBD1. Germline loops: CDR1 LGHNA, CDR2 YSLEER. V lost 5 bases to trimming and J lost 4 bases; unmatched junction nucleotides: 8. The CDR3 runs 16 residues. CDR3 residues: CASSVVTGTGANVLTF. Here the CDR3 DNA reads TGCGCCAGCAGCGTCGTGACAGGGACAGGGGCCAACGTCCTGACTTTC.

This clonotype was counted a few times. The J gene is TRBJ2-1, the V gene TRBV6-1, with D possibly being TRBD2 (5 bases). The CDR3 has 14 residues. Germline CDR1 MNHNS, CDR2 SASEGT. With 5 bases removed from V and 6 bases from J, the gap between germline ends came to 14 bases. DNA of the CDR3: TGTGCCAGCAGTCCAGTGAGGGAAGGCAATGAGCAGTTCTTC. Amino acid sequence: CASSPVREGNEQFF.

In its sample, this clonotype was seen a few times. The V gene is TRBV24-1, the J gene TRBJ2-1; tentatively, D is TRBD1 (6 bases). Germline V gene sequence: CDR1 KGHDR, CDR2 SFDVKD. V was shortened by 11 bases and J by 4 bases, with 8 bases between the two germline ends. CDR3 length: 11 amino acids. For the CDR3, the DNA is TGTGCCATCCAGGGGTACAATGAGCAGTTCTTC. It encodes CAIQGYNEQFF.

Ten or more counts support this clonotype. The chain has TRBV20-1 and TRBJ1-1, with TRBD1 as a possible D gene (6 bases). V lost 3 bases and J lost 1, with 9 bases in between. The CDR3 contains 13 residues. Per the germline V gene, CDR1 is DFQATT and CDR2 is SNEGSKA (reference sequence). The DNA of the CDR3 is TGCAGTGCTAGTTTAGGGGGGAACACTGAAGCTTTCTTT. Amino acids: CSASLGGNTEAFF.

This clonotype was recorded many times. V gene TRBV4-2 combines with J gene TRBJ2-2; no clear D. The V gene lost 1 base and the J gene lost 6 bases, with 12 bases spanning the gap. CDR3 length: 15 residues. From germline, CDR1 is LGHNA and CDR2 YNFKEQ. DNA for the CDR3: TGTGCCAGCAGCCAAGCGACCCTCGTTCCCGGGGAGCTGTTTTTT. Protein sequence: CASSQATLVPGELFF.

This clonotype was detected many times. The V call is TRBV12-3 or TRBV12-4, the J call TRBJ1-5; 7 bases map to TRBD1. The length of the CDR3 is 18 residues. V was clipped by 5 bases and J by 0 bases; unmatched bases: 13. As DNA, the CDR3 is TGTGCCAGCAGTAATAAGGGGGACAGAGTATATAGCAATCAGCCCCAGCATTTT. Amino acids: CASSNKGDRVYSNQPQHF.

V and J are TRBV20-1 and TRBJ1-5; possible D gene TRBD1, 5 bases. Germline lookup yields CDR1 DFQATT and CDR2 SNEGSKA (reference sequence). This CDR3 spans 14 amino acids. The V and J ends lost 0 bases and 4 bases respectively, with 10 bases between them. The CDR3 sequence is CSARDQGFNQPQHF. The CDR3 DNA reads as TGCAGTGCTAGAGACCAGGGTTTTAATCAGCCCCAGCATTTT.

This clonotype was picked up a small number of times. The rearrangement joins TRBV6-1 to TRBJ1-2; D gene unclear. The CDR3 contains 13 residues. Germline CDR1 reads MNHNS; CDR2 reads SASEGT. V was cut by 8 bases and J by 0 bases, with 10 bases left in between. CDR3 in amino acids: CASLGFSNYGYTF. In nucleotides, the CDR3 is TGTGCCAGCTTGGGTTTTTCTAACTATGGCTACACCTTC.

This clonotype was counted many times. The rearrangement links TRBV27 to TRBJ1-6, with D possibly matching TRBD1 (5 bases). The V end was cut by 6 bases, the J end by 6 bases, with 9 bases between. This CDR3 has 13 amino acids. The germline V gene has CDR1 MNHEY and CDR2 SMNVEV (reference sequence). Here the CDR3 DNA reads TGTGCCAGCAGGAGACAGATTAATTCACCCCTCCACTTT. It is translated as CASRRQINSPLHF.

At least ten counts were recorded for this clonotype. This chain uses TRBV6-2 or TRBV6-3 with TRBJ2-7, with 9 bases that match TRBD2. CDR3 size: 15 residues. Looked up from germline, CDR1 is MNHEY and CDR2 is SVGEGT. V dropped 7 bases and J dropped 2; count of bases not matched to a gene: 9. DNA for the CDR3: TGTGCCAGCACCCCGGAGGAGCGGGGGGCCTACGAGCAGTACTTC. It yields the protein CASTPEERGAYEQYF.

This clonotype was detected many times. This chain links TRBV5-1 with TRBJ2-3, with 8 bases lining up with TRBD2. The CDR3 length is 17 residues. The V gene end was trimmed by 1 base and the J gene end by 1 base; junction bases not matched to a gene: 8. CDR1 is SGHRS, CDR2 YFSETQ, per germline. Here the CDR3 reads CASSLISGGSGTDTQYF. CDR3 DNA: TGCGCCAGCAGCTTGATCAGCGGGGGCTCTGGCACAGATACGCAGTATTTT.

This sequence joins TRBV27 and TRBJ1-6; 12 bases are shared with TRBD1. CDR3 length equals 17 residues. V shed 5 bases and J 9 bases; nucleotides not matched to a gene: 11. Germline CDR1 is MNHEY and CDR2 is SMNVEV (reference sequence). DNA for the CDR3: TGTGCCAGCAGTCGTCCCGGGACAGGGGGCTCGGGTTCACCCCTCCACTTT. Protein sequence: CASSRPGTGGSGSPLHF.

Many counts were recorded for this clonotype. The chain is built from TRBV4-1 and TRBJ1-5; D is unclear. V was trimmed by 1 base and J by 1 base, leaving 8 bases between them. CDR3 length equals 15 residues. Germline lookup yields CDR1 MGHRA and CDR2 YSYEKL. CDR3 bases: TGCGCCAGCAGCCAAGTAGGGTTGAGCAATCAGCCCCAGCATTTT. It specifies CASSQVGLSNQPQHF.

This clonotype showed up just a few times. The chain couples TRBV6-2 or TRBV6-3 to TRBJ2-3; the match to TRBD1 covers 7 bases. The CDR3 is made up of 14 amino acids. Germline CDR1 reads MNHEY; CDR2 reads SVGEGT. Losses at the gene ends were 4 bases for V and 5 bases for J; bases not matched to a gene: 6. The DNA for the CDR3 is TGTGCCAGCAGTTCCCTGGGACAGCGAGATACGCAGTATTTT. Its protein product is CASSSLGQRDTQYF.

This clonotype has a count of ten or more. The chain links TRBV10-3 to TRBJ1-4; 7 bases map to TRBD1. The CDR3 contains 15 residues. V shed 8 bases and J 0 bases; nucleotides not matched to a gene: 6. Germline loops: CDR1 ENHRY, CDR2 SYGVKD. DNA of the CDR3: TGTGCCATCGGACGGACAGGTTCAACTAATGAAAAACTGTTTTTT. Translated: CAIGRTGSTNEKLFF.

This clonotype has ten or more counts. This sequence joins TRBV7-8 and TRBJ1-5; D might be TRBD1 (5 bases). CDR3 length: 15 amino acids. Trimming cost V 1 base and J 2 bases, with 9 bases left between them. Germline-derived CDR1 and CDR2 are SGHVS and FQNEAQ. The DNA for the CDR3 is TGTGCCAGCAGCTTAGGGGGGGGTGGCAATCAGCCCCAGCATTTT. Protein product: CASSLGGGGNQPQHF.

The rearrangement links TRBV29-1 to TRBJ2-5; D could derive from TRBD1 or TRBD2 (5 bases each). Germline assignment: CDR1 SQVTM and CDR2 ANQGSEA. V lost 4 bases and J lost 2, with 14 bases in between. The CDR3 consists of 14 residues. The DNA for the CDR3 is TGCAGCGTTGCCGCACGGGACGGACAAGAGACCCAGTACTTC. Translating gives CSVAARDGQETQYF.

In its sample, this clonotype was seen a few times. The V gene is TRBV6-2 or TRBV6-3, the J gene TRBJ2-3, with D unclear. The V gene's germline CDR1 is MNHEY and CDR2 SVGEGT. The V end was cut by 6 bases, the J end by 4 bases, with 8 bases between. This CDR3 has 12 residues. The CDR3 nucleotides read TGTGCCAGCAGCTCCATAGCAGATACGCAGTATTTT. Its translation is CASSSIADTQYF.

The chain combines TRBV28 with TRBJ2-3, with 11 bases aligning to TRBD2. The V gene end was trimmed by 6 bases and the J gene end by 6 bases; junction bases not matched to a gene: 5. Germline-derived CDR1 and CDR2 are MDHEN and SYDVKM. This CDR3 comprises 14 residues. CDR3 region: CASRRTSGLDTQYF. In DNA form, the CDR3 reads TGTGCCAGCAGGCGGACTAGCGGGTTGGATACGCAGTATTTT.

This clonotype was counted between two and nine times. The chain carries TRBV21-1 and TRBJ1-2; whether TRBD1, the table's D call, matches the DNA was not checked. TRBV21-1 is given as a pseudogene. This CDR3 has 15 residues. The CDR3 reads CASSKLPGINYGYTF. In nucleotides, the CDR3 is TGTGCCAGCAGCAAACTCCCCGGGATTAACTATGGCTACACCTTC.